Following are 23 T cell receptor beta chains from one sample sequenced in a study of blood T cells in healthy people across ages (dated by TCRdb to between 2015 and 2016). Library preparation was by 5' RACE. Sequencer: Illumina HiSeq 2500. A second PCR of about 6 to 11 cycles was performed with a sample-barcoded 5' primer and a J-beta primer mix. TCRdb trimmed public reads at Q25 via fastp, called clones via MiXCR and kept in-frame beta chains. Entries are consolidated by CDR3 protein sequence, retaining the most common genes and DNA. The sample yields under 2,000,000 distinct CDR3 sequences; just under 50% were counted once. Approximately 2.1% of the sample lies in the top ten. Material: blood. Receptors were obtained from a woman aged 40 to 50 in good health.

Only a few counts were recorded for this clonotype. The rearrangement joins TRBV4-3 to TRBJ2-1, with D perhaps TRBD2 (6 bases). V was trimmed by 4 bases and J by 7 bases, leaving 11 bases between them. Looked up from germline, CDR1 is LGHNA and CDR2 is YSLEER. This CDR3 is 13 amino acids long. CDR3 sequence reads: CASSRGAENEQFF. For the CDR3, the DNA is TGCGCCAGCAGCCGCGGGGCTGAGAATGAGCAGTTCTTC.

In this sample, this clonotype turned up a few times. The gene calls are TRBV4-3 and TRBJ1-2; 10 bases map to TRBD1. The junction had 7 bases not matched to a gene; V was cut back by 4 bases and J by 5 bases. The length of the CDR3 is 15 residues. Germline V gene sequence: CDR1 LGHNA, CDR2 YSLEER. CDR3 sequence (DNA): TGCGCCAGCAGCCTAAGACAGGGGGCCGGGTATGGCTACACCTTC. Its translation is CASSLRQGAGYGYTF.

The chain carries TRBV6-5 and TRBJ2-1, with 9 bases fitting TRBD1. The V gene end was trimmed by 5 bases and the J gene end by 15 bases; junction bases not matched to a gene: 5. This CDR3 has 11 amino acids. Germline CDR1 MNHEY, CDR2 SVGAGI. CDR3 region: CASSRDRERFF. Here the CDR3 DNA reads TGTGCCAGCAGTAGGGACAGGGAAAGGTTCTTC.

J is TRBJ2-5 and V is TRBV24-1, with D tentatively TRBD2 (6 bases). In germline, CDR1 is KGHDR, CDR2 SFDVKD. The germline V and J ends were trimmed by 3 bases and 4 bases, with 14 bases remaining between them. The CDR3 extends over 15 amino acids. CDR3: CATSDPTGGRETQYF. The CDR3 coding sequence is TGTGCCACCAGTGATCCCACCGGGGGTCGAGAGACCCAGTACTTC.

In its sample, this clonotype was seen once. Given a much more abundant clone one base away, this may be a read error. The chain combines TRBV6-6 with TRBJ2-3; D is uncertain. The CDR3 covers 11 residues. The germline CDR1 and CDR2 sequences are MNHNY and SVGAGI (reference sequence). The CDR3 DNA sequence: TGTACCAGCAGTTACGTAGATACGCAGTATTTT. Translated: CTSSYVDTQYF.

The CDR3: CASTPKGGMYQPQHF. CDR3 sequence (DNA): TGTGCCAGCACCCCTAAAGGGGGGATGTATCAGCCCCAGCATTTT. The chain recombines TRBV27 with TRBJ1-5; D is perhaps TRBD1 (6 bases). V was clipped by 7 bases and J by 5 bases, with 18 bases between them. This CDR3 has 15 residues. Germline assignment: CDR1 MNHEY and CDR2 SMNVEV (reference sequence).

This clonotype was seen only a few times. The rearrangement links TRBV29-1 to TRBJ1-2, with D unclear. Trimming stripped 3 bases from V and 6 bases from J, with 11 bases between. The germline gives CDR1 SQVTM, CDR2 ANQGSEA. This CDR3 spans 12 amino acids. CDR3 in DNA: TGCAGCGTTGATGGAACGGTGGATGGCTACACCTTC. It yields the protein CSVDGTVDGYTF.

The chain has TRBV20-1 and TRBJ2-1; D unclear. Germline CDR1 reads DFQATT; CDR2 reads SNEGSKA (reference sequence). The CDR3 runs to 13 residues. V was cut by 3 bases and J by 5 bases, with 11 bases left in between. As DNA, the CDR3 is TGCAGTGCTAGGGATACCGGAAACAATGAGCAGTTCTTC. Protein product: CSARDTGNNEQFF.

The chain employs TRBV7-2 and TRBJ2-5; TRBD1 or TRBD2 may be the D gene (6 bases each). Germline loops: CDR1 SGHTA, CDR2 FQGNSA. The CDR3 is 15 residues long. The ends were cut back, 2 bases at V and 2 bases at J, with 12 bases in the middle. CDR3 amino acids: CASSLKGGRQETQYF. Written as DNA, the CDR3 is TGTGCCAGCAGCTTAAAGGGGGGCAGACAAGAGACCCAGTACTTC.

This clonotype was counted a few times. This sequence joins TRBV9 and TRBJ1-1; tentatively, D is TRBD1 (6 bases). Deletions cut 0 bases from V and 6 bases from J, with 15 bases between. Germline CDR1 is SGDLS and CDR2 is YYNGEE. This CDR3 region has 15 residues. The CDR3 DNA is TGTGCCAGCAGCGTAGTACAGGGAGGGGCGTCTGAAGCTTTCTTT. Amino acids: CASSVVQGGASEAFF. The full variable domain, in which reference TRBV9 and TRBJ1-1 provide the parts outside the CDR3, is DSGVTQTPKHLITATGQRVTLRCSPRSGDLSVYWYQQSLDQGLQFLIQYYNGEERAKGNILERFSAQQFPDLHSELNLSSLELGDSALYFCASSVVQGGASEAFFGQGTRLTVV.

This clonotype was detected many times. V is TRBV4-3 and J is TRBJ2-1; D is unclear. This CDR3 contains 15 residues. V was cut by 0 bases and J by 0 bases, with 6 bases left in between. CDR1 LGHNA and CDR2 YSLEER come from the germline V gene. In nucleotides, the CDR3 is TGCGCCAGCAGCCAAGATAGGAGCTCCTACAATGAGCAGTTCTTC. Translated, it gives CASSQDRSSYNEQFF.

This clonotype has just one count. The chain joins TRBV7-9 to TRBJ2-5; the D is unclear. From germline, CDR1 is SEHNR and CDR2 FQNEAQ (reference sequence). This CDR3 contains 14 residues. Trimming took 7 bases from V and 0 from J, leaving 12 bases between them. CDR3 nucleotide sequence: TGTGCCAGCATCCCAGGAGAGTACCAAGAGACCCAGTACTTC. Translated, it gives CASIPGEYQETQYF.

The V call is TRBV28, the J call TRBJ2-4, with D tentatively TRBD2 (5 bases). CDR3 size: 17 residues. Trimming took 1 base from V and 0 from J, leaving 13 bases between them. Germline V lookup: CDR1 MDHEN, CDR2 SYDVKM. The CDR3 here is CASSLSIDGLAKNIQYF. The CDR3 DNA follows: TGTGCCAGCAGTTTATCTATCGACGGACTAGCCAAAAACATTCAGTACTTC.

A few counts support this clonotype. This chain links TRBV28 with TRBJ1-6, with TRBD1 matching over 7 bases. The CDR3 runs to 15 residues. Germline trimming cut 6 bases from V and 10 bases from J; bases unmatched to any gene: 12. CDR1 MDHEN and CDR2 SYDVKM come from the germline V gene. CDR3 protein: CASSLQGRVSSPLHF. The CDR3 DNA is TGTGCCAGCAGCTTACAGGGGAGGGTTAGCTCACCCCTCCACTTT. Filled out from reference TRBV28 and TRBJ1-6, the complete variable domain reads DVKVTQSSRYLVKRTGEKVFLECVQDMDHENMFWYRQDPGLGLRLIYFSYDVKMKEKGDIPEGYSVSREKKERFSLILESASTNQTSMYLCASSLQGRVSSPLHFGNGTRLTVT.

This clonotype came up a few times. Here the CDR3 reads CASLTGYNEQFF. Written as DNA, the CDR3 is TGTGCCAGCCTAACAGGGTACAATGAGCAGTTCTTC. The V gene is TRBV2, the J gene TRBJ2-1, with a weak D call TRBD1 (6 bases). Trimming removed 8 bases from V and 4 bases from J, with 9 bases in between. The germline V gene encodes CDR1 SNHLY and CDR2 FYNNEI. The CDR3 has 12 amino acids. Variable domain in full (rest from reference TRBV2 and TRBJ2-1): EPEVTQTPSHQVTQMGQEVILRCVPISNHLYFYWYRQILGQKVEFLVSFYNNEISEKSEIFDDQFSVERPDGSNFTLKIRSTKLEDSAMYFCASLTGYNEQFFGPGTRLTVL.

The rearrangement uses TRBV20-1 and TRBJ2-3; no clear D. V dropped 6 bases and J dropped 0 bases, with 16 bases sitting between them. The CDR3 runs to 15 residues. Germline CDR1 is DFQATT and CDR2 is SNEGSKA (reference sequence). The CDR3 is CSAPTLDQSTDTQYF. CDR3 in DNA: TGCAGTGCCCCCACTTTGGACCAAAGCACAGATACGCAGTATTTT.

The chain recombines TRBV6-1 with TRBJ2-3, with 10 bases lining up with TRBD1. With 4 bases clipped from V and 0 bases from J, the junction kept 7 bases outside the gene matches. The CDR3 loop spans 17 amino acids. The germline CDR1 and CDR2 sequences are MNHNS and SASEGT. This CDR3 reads CASSGATGGRSTDTQYF. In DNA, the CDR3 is TGTGCCAGCAGTGGTGCGACAGGGGGCCGTAGCACAGATACGCAGTATTTT.

The CDR3 loop is CASSQGRDQVGGIQYF. The CDR3 DNA reads TGCGCCAGCAGCCAAGGGAGGGACCAAGTGGGGGGTATTCAGTACTTC. V gene TRBV4-1 combines with J gene TRBJ2-4; perhaps TRBD2 as D (6 bases). The V end was cut by 1 base, the J end by 10 bases, with 20 bases between. This CDR3 has 16 residues. Germline V lookup: CDR1 MGHRA, CDR2 YSYEKL.

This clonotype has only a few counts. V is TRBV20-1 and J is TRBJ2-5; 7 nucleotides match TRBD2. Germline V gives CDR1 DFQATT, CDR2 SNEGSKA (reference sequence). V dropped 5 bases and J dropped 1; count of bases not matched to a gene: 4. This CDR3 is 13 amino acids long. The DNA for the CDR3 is TGCAGTGCTGAGCTAGCGGTCCAAGAGACCCAGTACTTC. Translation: CSAELAVQETQYF.

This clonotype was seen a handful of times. The CDR3 DNA reads as TGTGCCAGCACCCTCAACAGCTTCGTGTACGAGCAGTACTTC. This gives the protein CASTLNSFVYEQYF. This chain joins TRBV6-2 or TRBV6-3 and TRBJ2-7; D uncertain. The CDR3 is 14 amino acids. The germline V gene has CDR1 MNHEY and CDR2 SVGEGT. V lost 7 bases, J lost 4 bases, and 17 bases lay in between.

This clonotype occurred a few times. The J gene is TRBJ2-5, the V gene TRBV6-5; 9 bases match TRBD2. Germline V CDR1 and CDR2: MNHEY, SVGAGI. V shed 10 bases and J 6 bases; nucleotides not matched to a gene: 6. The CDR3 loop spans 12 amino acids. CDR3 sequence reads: CATGRGGQTQYF. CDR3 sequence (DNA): TGTGCCACCGGGCGGGGGGGGCAGACCCAGTACTTC.

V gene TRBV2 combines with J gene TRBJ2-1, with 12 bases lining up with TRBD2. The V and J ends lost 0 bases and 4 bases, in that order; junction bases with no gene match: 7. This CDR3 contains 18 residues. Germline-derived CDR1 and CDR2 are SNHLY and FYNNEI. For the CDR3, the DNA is TGTGCCAGCAGTGAAGCGCAGGAGCTAGCGGGGGGGTACAATGAGCAGTTCTTC. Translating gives CASSEAQELAGGYNEQFF.

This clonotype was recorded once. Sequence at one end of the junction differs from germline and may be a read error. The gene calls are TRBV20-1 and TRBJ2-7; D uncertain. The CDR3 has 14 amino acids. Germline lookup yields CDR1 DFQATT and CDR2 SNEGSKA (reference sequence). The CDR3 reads CNARDPQRAYEQYF. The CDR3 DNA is TGCAATGCTAGAGATCCGCAGCGCGCCTACGAGCAGTACTTC.